This T cell receptor (beta chain) was observed in a study of Ad26.COV2.S vaccination and SARS-CoV-2 variants. Across the study: Donor was one of the participants in the Ad26.COV2.S arm of the COV1001 trial.

Data came from immunoSEQ multiplex PCR; TCRdb stores just in-frame clones and leaves some out. The sample lists fewer than 500,000 clones; about 90% were seen once. Treatment of the sample: around 19 received Ad26.COV2.S at low or high dose, single or two shots; roughly five received placebo; per-sample allocation not given. At day 63 after the first vaccine or placebo injection, samples were drawn. This CDR3 is 15 amino acids long. The V gene's germline CDR1 is SQVTM and CDR2 ANQGSEA. V was clipped by 2 bases and J by 3 bases; unmatched bases: 6. The sequence derives from a person aged 18-60 years who received the Ad26.COV2.S COVID-19 vaccine or a placebo. Sequences were derived from peripheral blood, sampled in a trial of Ad26.COV2.S vaccine versus placebo. This chain connects TRBV29-1 to TRBJ1-2, with 10 positions matching TRBD1. In nucleotides, the CDR3 is TGCAGCGTTGAAAAGGGGACAGGGGTTTACTATGGCTACACCTTC. It specifies CSVEKGTGVYYGYTF.